This entry lists 32 T cell receptor beta chains sequenced from one sample in a study of metastatic and nonmetastatic thyroid tumors. TCRdb re-clonotyped the PCR reads through MiXCR. The repertoire has roughly 90,000 clones, 15% of them found once; the top ten carry about 3.9%. All patients reached thyroid surgery having received no treatment beforehand. The sequencing input was blood. These receptors were obtained from a female donor with papillary thyroid cancer or a benign thyroid nodule (not recorded which). Some clones in this sample may be carry-over from other donors' samples.

The table lists this clone with many counts. This chain connects TRBV7-9 to TRBJ1-5; D possibly corresponds to TRBD1 (5 bases). In germline, CDR1 is SEHNR, CDR2 FQNEAQ (reference sequence). With 5 bases removed from V and 9 bases from J, the gap between germline ends came to 14 bases. The CDR3 has 13 residues. The CDR3 nucleotides are TGTGCCAGCAGCCTCAGGGCGGAATCGCCCCAGCATTTT. Protein product: CASSLRAESPQHF.

About this clone itself: This may come from a read error, since a much larger clone is one base off. V is TRBV19 and J is TRBJ2-3; perhaps TRBD2 as D (6 bases). The length of the CDR3 is 14 residues. CDR1 and CDR2 from the germline V gene are LNHDA and SQIVND (reference sequence). CDR3 residues: CASNPSERTDTHYF. The CDR3 DNA reads as TGTGCCAGTAACCCTAGCGAGCGCACAGATACGCATTATTTT.

This clone was detected ten times or more. Additional DNA sequences in this sample encode the identical CDR3. The chain has TRBV27 and TRBJ2-6, with D perhaps matching TRBD1 (7 bases). Deletions cut 7 bases from V and 2 bases from J, with 12 bases between. The CDR3 contains 15 residues. Germline CDR1 MNHEY, CDR2 SMNVEV (reference sequence). CDR3 nucleotides: TGTGCCAGCACCTCAGGGGGGCCTGGGGCCAACGTCCTGACTTTC. Protein product: CASTSGGPGANVLTF.

This clone was observed at least ten times. V is TRBV13 and J is TRBJ1-2, with 8 bases that match TRBD1. V was pared by 0 bases and J by 4 bases, with 4 bases of the junction left unmatched. Germline CDR1 is PRHDT and CDR2 is FYEKMQ (reference sequence). CDR3 size: 15 residues. This chain's CDR3 is CASSLGSQGAYGYTF. CDR3 DNA: TGTGCCAGCAGCTTAGGATCCCAGGGGGCCTATGGCTACACCTTC.

By share, this clone ranks as medium-sized. The chain combines TRBV7-2 with TRBJ1-2; 7 positions agree with TRBD1. The junction had 10 bases not matched to a gene; V was cut back by 1 base and J by 8 bases. CDR3 length: 15 amino acids. The germline CDR1 and CDR2 sequences are SGHTA and FQGNSA. The CDR3 loop reads CASSLGQGRNSGYTF. CDR3 nucleotide sequence: TGTGCCAGCAGCTTAGGACAGGGAAGAAACTCCGGCTACACCTTC.

This clone was seen ten or more times. V and J are TRBV28 and TRBJ2-5; D may be TRBD1 (6 bases). CDR1 MDHEN and CDR2 SYDVKM come from the germline V gene. The CDR3 totals 16 residues. V was shortened by 7 bases and J by 1 base, with 19 bases between the two germline ends. CDR3 amino acids: CASNSNRAPTQETQYF. For the CDR3, the DNA is TGTGCCAGCAACTCCAACAGGGCTCCGACCCAAGAGACCCAGTACTTC.

The chain joins TRBV7-3 to TRBJ2-2; D remains unclear. V dropped 1 base and J dropped 10 bases, with 16 bases sitting between them. Germline V gene sequence: CDR1 SGHTA, CDR2 FQGTGA. The CDR3 is 15 residues long. CDR3 loop: CASSLNRGSGVELFF. The CDR3 nucleotides are TGTGCCAGCAGCTTAAACCGTGGCTCGGGCGTGGAGCTGTTTTTT.

In this sample, this clone is medium-sized. V usage is TRBV6-1 and J usage is TRBJ2-7, with TRBD2 as a possible D gene (5 bases). The CDR3 spans 16 residues. Trimming pared 5 bases from V and 2 bases from J, leaving 19 bases between. The germline V gene encodes CDR1 MNHNS and CDR2 SASEGT. The CDR3 DNA follows: TGTGCCAGCAGTCCCCTTGAGGGTTGGGCCCCCTACGAGCAGTACTTC. Translated, it gives CASSPLEGWAPYEQYF.

There are many counts of this clone. Other DNA sequences in the sample encode the same CDR3. The V call is TRBV20-1, the J call TRBJ2-2; 7 bases match TRBD1. The ends lost 3 bases at V and 1 base at J; junction bases unmatched: 2. Looked up from germline, CDR1 is DFQATT and CDR2 is SNEGSKA (reference sequence). The CDR3 covers 14 residues. The CDR3 protein is CSARRQGNTGELFF. CDR3 DNA sequence: TGCAGTGCTAGGAGACAGGGGAACACCGGGGAGCTGTTTTTT.

Many counts were recorded for this clone. The chain carries TRBV5-6 and TRBJ2-7; 8 nucleotides match TRBD2. The CDR3 is 19 amino acids. Trimming took 4 bases from V and 6 from J; bases not matched to a gene: 24. From germline, CDR1 is SGHDT and CDR2 YYEEEE. The CDR3 sequence is CASSERATPGTRNWVEQYF. CDR3 DNA: TGTGCCAGCAGCGAGAGAGCTACGCCCGGGACTAGAAATTGGGTCGAGCAGTACTTC.

In its sample, this clone was seen a few times. Germline is not matched at one junction end, which may reflect a read error. The V call is TRBV6-1, the J call TRBJ2-3; 9 bases align to TRBD2. There are 16 residues in the CDR3. The germline gives CDR1 MNHNS, CDR2 SASEGT. In DNA form, the CDR3 reads TGTGCCATCAGCTGGAGCGGGGGGCTAAACACAGATACTCAGTATTTT. Its translation: CAISWSGGLNTDTQYF.

This clone was picked up a small number of times. Given a much more abundant clone one base away, this may be a read error. The chain couples TRBV5-1 to TRBJ2-1, with D unclear. The CDR3 sequence is 15 residues long. In germline, CDR1 is SGHRS, CDR2 YFSETQ. The CDR3 nucleotides read TGCGCCAGCAGTCTTCAAAACAGAAGGTCGGGTGAGCAGTCCTTC. Translated: CASSLQNRRSGEQSF.

This clone was detected a few times. A much larger clone differs by one base, so this may be a read error. In the same sample, other DNA sequences code for this CDR3. The rearrangement uses TRBV5-1 and TRBJ2-7; 8 nucleotides line up with TRBD1. Losses at the gene ends were 6 bases for V and 7 bases for J; bases not matched to a gene: 15. Per germline, CDR1 SGHRS and CDR2 YFSETQ. The CDR3 spans 15 residues. The CDR3 sequence is CASTQGGDRQREQYF. The DNA for the CDR3 is TGCGCCAGCACCCAGGGTGGGGACAGGCAGCGTGAGCAGTACTTC. The full variable domain, in which reference TRBV5-1 and TRBJ2-7 provide the parts outside the CDR3, is KAGVTQTPRYLIKTRGQQVTLSCSPISGHRSVSWYQQTPGQGLQFLFEYFSETQRNKGNFPGRFSGRQFSNSRSEMNVSTLELGDSALYLCASTQGGDRQREQYFGPGTRLTVT.

This clone was recorded many times. The gene calls are TRBV20-1 and TRBJ1-2; D possibly corresponds to TRBD1 (6 bases). CDR1 is DFQATT, CDR2 SNEGSKA, per germline (reference sequence). Trimming removed 3 bases from V and 8 bases from J, with 16 bases in between. There are 13 residues in the CDR3. In DNA form, the CDR3 reads TGCAGTGCTAGGCCGGGGGCTGCTAGGGGCTACACCTTC. It translates to CSARPGAARGYTF.

This clone was seen a few times. A much larger clone sits a single nucleotide away, making a read error possible. J is TRBJ1-5 and V is TRBV20-1; 8 positions match TRBD1. The CDR3 runs to 15 residues. V was pared by 2 bases and J by 5 bases, with 8 bases of the junction left unmatched. Per germline, CDR1 DFQATT and CDR2 SNEGSKA (reference sequence). In nucleotides, the CDR3 is TGCAGTGCTAGATATGGTGCAGGGGGCCATCAGCCCCAGCATTTT. Amino acid sequence: CSARYGAGGHQPQHF.

This clone occurred many times. The chain couples TRBV19 to TRBJ1-1, with D unclear. The CDR3 has 17 residues. From germline, CDR1 is LNHDA and CDR2 SQIVND (reference sequence). With 2 bases removed from V and 0 bases from J, the gap between germline ends came to 16 bases. The CDR3 sequence: CASSIFEVRTLNTEAFF. CDR3 nucleotides: TGTGCCAGTAGTATATTCGAGGTGAGAACCTTGAACACTGAAGCTTTCTTT.

This clone came up many times. A much larger clone is a single base away; this may be a read error. The rearrangement joins TRBV19 to TRBJ1-5; unclear D gene. The CDR3 contains 13 residues. From germline, CDR1 is LNHDA and CDR2 SQIVND (reference sequence). The CDR3 DNA reads as TGTGCCATTAGTGATAGGGCGGACCAGCCCCAGCATTTT. Translating gives CAISDRADQPQHF.

There are many counts of this clone. The chain employs TRBV25-1 and TRBJ1-1; unclear D gene. Germline V gives CDR1 MGHDK, CDR2 SYGVNS. CDR3 size: 12 residues. V was pared by 5 bases and J by 7 bases, with 11 bases between. Here the CDR3 DNA reads TGTGCCAGCAGTACAGACTGGAGTGAAGCTTTCTTT. Its protein is CASSTDWSEAFF.

This clone was seen repeatedly, ten times or more. V is TRBV19 and J is TRBJ1-1, with TRBD1 matching 7 bases. Germline CDR1 is LNHDA and CDR2 is SQIVND (reference sequence). The CDR3 sequence is 13 residues long. With 4 bases clipped from V and 1 base from J, the junction kept 0 bases outside the gene matches. Here the CDR3 reads CASSRTGNTEAFF. In nucleotides, the CDR3 is TGTGCCAGTAGTAGGACAGGGAACACTGAAGCTTTCTTT.

The sample holds many counts of this clone. Other nucleotide sequences from this sample produce the same CDR3. The rearrangement joins TRBV9 to TRBJ2-3, with D unresolved. V lost 4 bases and J lost 5, with 5 bases in between. The CDR3 loop spans 11 amino acids. Germline CDR1 SGDLS, CDR2 YYNGEE. The CDR3 sequence: CASSSGDTQYF. CDR3 nucleotides: TGTGCCAGCAGCTCGGGAGATACGCAGTATTTT. Together with reference TRBV9 and TRBJ2-3, the CDR3 gives the full variable domain: DSGVTQTPKHLITATGQRVTLRCSPRSGDLSVYWYQQSLDQGLQFLIQYYNGEERAKGNILERFSAQQFPDLHSELNLSSLELGDSALYFCASSSGDTQYFGPGTRLTVL.

This clone showed up just a few times. The chain uses TRBV6-4 and TRBJ2-7, with D hard to call. The V end was cut by 7 bases, the J end by 0 bases, with 19 bases between. This CDR3 comprises 16 residues. CDR1 MRHNA and CDR2 SNTAGT come from the germline V gene. CDR3 amino acids: CASNGGNGFYSYEQYV. The CDR3 nucleotides read TGTGCCAGCAATGGTGGCAACGGATTTTACTCCTACGAGCAGTACGTC.

This clone was seen repeatedly, ten times or more. This chain joins TRBV6-1 and TRBJ1-3; 8 bases are shared with TRBD1. Trimming took 2 bases from V and 1 from J; bases not matched to a gene: 19. The CDR3 sequence is 21 residues long. Germline lookup yields CDR1 MNHNS and CDR2 SASEGT. The CDR3 reads CASSEPGTGVVRKWSGNTIYF. In DNA, the CDR3 is TGTGCCAGCAGTGAACCCGGGACAGGAGTAGTGAGAAAGTGGTCTGGAAACACCATATATTTT.

This clone showed up many times. The gene calls are TRBV11-2 and TRBJ2-2, with 7 bases that match TRBD2. Germline V lookup: CDR1 SGHAT, CDR2 FQNNGV. The V gene end was trimmed by 5 bases and the J gene end by 1 base; junction bases not matched to a gene: 10. The CDR3 consists of 17 residues. In DNA form, the CDR3 reads TGTGCCAGCAGCCCTAGGCGGGGGATCGGGAACACCGGGGAGCTGTTTTTT. Encoded protein: CASSPRRGIGNTGELFF.

This clone has a count of ten or more. This sequence joins TRBV3-1 and TRBJ1-4; D gene uncertain. The CDR3 has 15 amino acids. The germline gives CDR1 LGHDT, CDR2 YNNKEL (reference sequence). V lost 2 bases, J lost 7 bases, and 14 bases lay in between. This CDR3 reads CASSQFGVGPEKLFF. The CDR3 bases are TGTGCCAGCAGCCAATTCGGGGTAGGACCTGAAAAACTGTTTTTT.

This clone was detected ten times or more. The identical CDR3 is also encoded by other nucleotide sequences in the sample. The chain has TRBV6-4 and TRBJ2-1; 10 bases are a match to TRBD1. V was pared by 4 bases and J by 9 bases, with 0 bases of the junction left unmatched. CDR1 is MRHNA, CDR2 SNTAGT, per germline. The CDR3 totals 12 residues. The CDR3 DNA reads as TGTGCCAGCAGTGGGACAGGGGGTGAGCAGTTCTTC. It codes for CASSGTGGEQFF.

The sample holds a few counts of this clone. This may be a read error: a much more frequent sequence differs by one nucleotide. This chain connects TRBV3-1 to TRBJ2-7; D uncertain. Per the germline V gene, CDR1 is LGHDT and CDR2 is YNNKEL (reference sequence). Between the trimmed V and J ends, which lost 3 bases and 2 bases, there was a span of 14 bases. The CDR3 is 15 amino acids. This CDR3 reads CASSQGRCPAYEQYF. In DNA, the CDR3 is TGTGCCAGCAGCCAGGGTAGGTGCCCGGCCTACGAGCAGTACTTC.

This chain joins TRBV28 and TRBJ1-5; D possibly corresponds to TRBD1 (6 bases). Trimming pared 2 bases from V and 2 bases from J, leaving 19 bases between. The germline CDR1 and CDR2 sequences are MDHEN and SYDVKM. The CDR3 extends over 18 amino acids. In DNA, the CDR3 is TGTGCCAGCAGTTTAGAGGATTGGAGGGGGTCCGGCAATCAGCCCCAGCATTTT. It specifies CASSLEDWRGSGNQPQHF.

This clone was detected many times. This sample includes further DNA sequences coding for the same CDR3. This rearrangement joins TRBV10-3 to TRBJ2-2, with 7 positions matching TRBD1. J gave up 2 bases and V 11 bases, and 8 bases lay outside the gene matches. The germline CDR1 and CDR2 sequences are ENHRY and SYGVKD. The CDR3 runs to 14 residues. Here the CDR3 DNA reads TGTGCCGCCAGCGAGGGGGCAAACACCGGGGAGCTGTTTTTT. Translating gives CAASEGANTGELFF.

This clone has a count of ten or more. The chain joins TRBV6-2 or TRBV6-3 to TRBJ2-1, with 7 bases matching TRBD2. Per germline, CDR1 MNHEY and CDR2 SVGEGT. The CDR3 has 16 amino acids. The J segment lost 1 base and the V segment lost 6 bases, leaving 9 bases of the junction unmatched. CDR3 residues: CASSLTSGGSYNEQFF. CDR3 DNA: TGTGCCAGCAGCCTCACATCGGGGGGATCCTACAATGAGCAGTTCTTC.

Ten or more counts support this clone. This sample also contains other DNA sequences that code for the same CDR3. This chain connects TRBV19 to TRBJ1-5; a possible D gene is TRBD1 (6 bases). CDR1 is LNHDA and CDR2 is SQIVND in the germline V gene (reference sequence). Trimming took 10 bases from V and 4 from J, leaving 23 bases between them. This CDR3 contains 16 residues. CDR3 bases: TGTGCCACAAGAGCGGACCGGGACAAAATAAATCAGCCCCAGCATTTT. Translation gives CATRADRDKINQPQHF.

This clone was detected a few times. This sequence may be a read error, since a much larger clone differs from it by one base. Other nucleotide sequences from this sample produce the same CDR3. The genes are TRBV6-1 and TRBJ2-3; D is unresolved. Trimming cost V 4 bases and J 4 bases, with 12 bases left between them. The CDR3 loop spans 14 amino acids. Germline CDR1 is MNHNS and CDR2 is SASEGT. Here the CDR3 DNA reads TGTGCCAGCAGTGGTAGCCTTCGTGCAGATACGCAGTATTTT. Translating gives CASSGSLRADTQYF.

V gene TRBV5-6 combines with J gene TRBJ2-1; no reliable D call. Trimming stripped 3 bases from V and 12 bases from J, with 16 bases between. CDR3 length equals 13 residues. Germline CDR1 is SGHDT and CDR2 is YYEEEE. CDR3 amino acids: CASSSQAVGGQFF. DNA of the CDR3: TGTGCCAGCAGCTCCCAGGCAGTGGGTGGGCAGTTCTTC.